These T cell receptor beta chains were read from a single sample in a study of T cell changes during pregnancy in multiple sclerosis. TCRdb keeps only in-frame clones here, not all; method: immunoSEQ multiplex PCR. Among about 93,000 clones listed, roughly 92% were seen once. Source: peripheral blood, taken after pregnancy. Receptors were obtained from a female donor with multiple sclerosis, enrolled in a pregnancy study. Each CDR3 is given with its conserved first and last residue. D genes are given only for firm matches. The size field is filled for only some rows; it gives once, few, many or a size class.

CASSEMWASEAFF,TGTGCCAGCAGTGAAATGTGGGCCTCTGAAGCTTTCTTT,-,TRBV2,TRBJ1-1,-
CASSYSGQGVSYEQYF,TGTGCCAGCAGTTACTCGGGACAGGGGGTTTCCTACGAGCAGTACTTC,once,TRBV6-5,TRBJ2-7,TRBD1
CASGTGVTGELFF,TGTGCCAGCGGGACAGGGGTGACCGGGGAGCTGTTTTTT,few,TRBV6-5,TRBJ2-2,TRBD1
CATSIKGDSNQPQHF,TGTGCCACCAGCATAAAGGGGGACAGCAATCAGCCCCAGCATTTT,-,TRBV15,TRBJ1-5,-
CASSITGLAGVDTQYF,TGTGCCAGTAGTATAACGGGACTAGCGGGAGTGGATACGCAGTATTTT,-,TRBV19,TRBJ2-3,TRBD2
CASSPDRVRIDYGYTF,TGCGCCAGCAGCCCCGACAGGGTAAGGATAGACTATGGCTACACCTTC,-,TRBV4-1,TRBJ1-2,TRBD1
CASSRTSGGPETQYF,TGTGCCAGCAGCCGGACTAGCGGGGGTCCTGAGACCCAGTACTTC,-,TRBV5-6,TRBJ2-5,TRBD2
CASSTSWDRGDSPLHF,TGTGCCAGCTCAACTTCCTGGGACAGGGGAGATTCACCCCTCCACTTT,-,TRBV18,TRBJ1-6,TRBD1
CASSDPGTGDNEQFF,TGTGCCAGTAGTGACCCCGGGACAGGGGACAATGAGCAGTTCTTC,-,TRBV19,TRBJ2-1,TRBD1
CASSQVGLDPQSREQFF,TGTGCCAGCAGCCAAGTTGGGCTCGACCCGCAATCAAGGGAGCAGTTCTTC,-,TRBV14,TRBJ2-1,-
CASSADRGNQPQHF,TGTGCCAGCAGCGCAGACAGGGGAAATCAGCCCCAGCATTTT,-,TRBV7-9,TRBJ1-5,TRBD1
CASSERGRTDTQYF,TGTGCCAGCAGTGAGCGGGGCCGCACAGATACGCAGTATTTT,once,TRBV6-5,TRBJ2-3,TRBD2
CASSLLTDTEAFF,TGTGCCAGCAGCTTACTCACGGACACTGAAGCTTTCTTT,-,TRBV7-9,TRBJ1-1,-
CASSIAGGPYEQYF,TGTGCCAGCAGCATAGCGGGAGGCCCCTACGAGCAGTACTTC,-,TRBV7-2,TRBJ2-7,TRBD2